This T cell receptor beta chain comes out of a study of radiation and T cells in renal cell carcinoma. Notes on the study in general: Top tumor clonotypes rose in blood 2 weeks post-radiation, then contracted.

Between the trimmed V and J ends, which lost 2 bases and 3 bases, there was a span of 12 bases. Germline V lookup: CDR1 LNHDA, CDR2 SQIVND (reference sequence). CDR3 length: 15 amino acids. Profiled with immunoSEQ multiplex PCR; TCRdb holds only in-frame clones, not every one. The data show some 150,000 clones, 75% to 90% seen once. Of note for this clone: Its antigen is unidentified.

Regarding time point: blood 4 weeks post-SBRT, at nephrectomy. The treatment was: 15 Gy SBRT to primary tumor, nephrectomy 4 weeks later. Nephrectomy followed 15 Gy stereotactic body radiation by 4 weeks. The chain joins TRBV19 to TRBJ2-3; perhaps TRBD1 as D (5 bases). The sequence derives from a woman aged 45-60 years with renal cell carcinoma. The input for sequencing was blood, taken from a patient whose treatment included radiotherapy and nephrectomy. The CDR3 sequence is CASSITDTGTDTQYF. Written as DNA, the CDR3 is TGTGCCAGTAGTATAACGGACACTGGAACAGATACGCAGTATTTT.